The 20 T cell receptor beta chains reported below all come from one sample, sequenced in a study of blood T cell repertoires in COVID-19. TCRdb's copy holds only in-frame clones and misses some; the assay was immunoSEQ multiplex PCR. This sample has 250,000 to 300,000 clones, with 70% to 90% found just once. The sequencing input was PBMCs or T cells enriched from blood (not recorded which). These TCRs come from a man in his late teens or twenties who had recovered from COVID-19.

The chain joins TRBV3-1 (or the pseudogene TRBV3-2) to TRBJ2-1, with D perhaps matching TRBD2 (5 bases). The CDR3 length is 14 residues. V shed 1 base and J shed 10 bases, with 14 bases lying between them. CDR1 is LGHDT, CDR2 YNNKEL, per germline (reference sequence). CDR3 protein: CASSQVGRGGEQFF. In nucleotides, the CDR3 is TGTGCCAGCAGCCAAGTCGGACGCGGCGGGGAGCAGTTCTTC.

The chain employs TRBV5-6 and TRBJ2-7, with a tentative D call TRBD1 (5 bases). The CDR3 runs 13 residues. Trimming left V 4 bases short and J 5 bases short, with 13 bases between. Germline V gene data show CDR1 as SGHDT and CDR2 as YYEEEE. The CDR3: CASSTARVNEQYF. Here the CDR3 DNA reads TGTGCCAGCAGCACAGCCAGGGTAAACGAGCAGTACTTC.

This sequence joins TRBV19 and TRBJ1-1, with a weak D call TRBD1 (6 bases). There are 15 residues in the CDR3. Germline CDR1 reads LNHDA; CDR2 reads SQIVND (reference sequence). Between the trimmed V and J ends, which lost 4 bases and 5 bases, there was a span of 17 bases. The DNA for the CDR3 is TGTGCCAGTAGTAAGGTTAGCCCCAGGGGTACTGAAGCTTTCTTT. As protein: CASSKVSPRGTEAFF.

The genes are TRBV18 and TRBJ1-5; D is perhaps TRBD1 (5 bases). The CDR3 loop spans 15 amino acids. V lost 3 bases and J 0 bases, leaving 9 bases between the germline ends. Germline V gives CDR1 KGHSH, CDR2 LQKENI. For the CDR3, the DNA is TGTGCCAGCTCACCGGCAGGACATAGCAATCAGCCCCAGCATTTT. It codes for CASSPAGHSNQPQHF. The variable domain in full, completed from reference TRBV18 and TRBJ1-5, reads NAGVMQNPRHLVRRRGQEARLRCSPMKGHSHVYWYRQLPEEGLKFMVYLQKENIIDESGMPKERFSAEFPKEGPSILRIQQVVRGDSAAYFCASSPAGHSNQPQHFGDGTRLSIL.

This clone was seen only once. The CDR3 region is CASSPLTSGRVIGELFF. CDR3 DNA sequence: TGTGCCAGCAGCCCCTTGACTAGCGGGAGGGTCATCGGGGAGCTGTTTTTT. This chain uses TRBV9 with TRBJ2-2, with TRBD2 identical over 14 bases. The CDR3 spans 17 residues. The V and J ends lost 4 bases and 7 bases, in that order; junction bases with no gene match: 9. Germline V gene sequence: CDR1 SGDLS, CDR2 YYNGEE.

J is TRBJ1-1 and V is TRBV28; D is perhaps TRBD1 (5 bases). Per the germline V gene, CDR1 is MDHEN and CDR2 is SYDVKM. The germline V and J ends were trimmed by 7 bases and 1 base, with 16 bases remaining between them. This CDR3 has 15 residues. CDR3 sequence (DNA): TGTGCCAGCAATTCCGCAGGGATTACGAACACTGAAGCTTTCTTT. Amino acid sequence: CASNSAGITNTEAFF.

This sequence joins TRBV5-1 and TRBJ1-5; no clear D. Germline V gene sequence: CDR1 SGHRS, CDR2 YFSETQ. This CDR3 is 16 amino acids long. Trimming cost V 4 bases and J 1 base, with 15 bases left between them. CDR3 region: CASSPGPITSNQPQHF. The CDR3 region has the DNA TGCGCCAGCAGCCCTGGGCCCATAACAAGCAATCAGCCCCAGCATTTT.

The J gene is TRBJ1-2, the V gene TRBV6-5; tentative D call: TRBD1 (5 bases). Germline V gene lookup returns CDR1 MNHEY and CDR2 SVGAGI. Trimming pared 5 bases from V and 3 bases from J, leaving 13 bases between. CDR3 length: 14 amino acids. As DNA, the CDR3 is TGTGCCAGCAGTCGCCGACAGTCGGACTATGGCTACACCTTC. Translating gives CASSRRQSDYGYTF.

This chain uses TRBV24-1 with TRBJ1-6; unclear D gene. V was shortened by 4 bases and J by 6 bases, with 6 bases between the two germline ends. Germline V gene lookup returns CDR1 KGHDR and CDR2 SFDVKD. The CDR3 length is 13 residues. The CDR3 DNA reads as TGTGCCACCAGTGAACATGGTAATTCACCCCTCCACTTT. Translating it yields CATSEHGNSPLHF.

The chain is built from TRBV27 and TRBJ2-7; D is uncertain. Trimming cost V 0 bases and J 11 bases, with 11 bases left between them. The germline V gene has CDR1 MNHEY and CDR2 SMNVEV (reference sequence). The CDR3 loop spans 12 amino acids. For the CDR3, the DNA is TGTGCCAGCAGTTTATCGAATGGCAGGAAGTACTTC. The encoded protein is CASSLSNGRKYF.

V is TRBV7-9 and J is TRBJ1-2, with 9 bases identical to TRBD1. The CDR3 length is 14 residues. The V segment lost 5 bases and the J segment 4 bases; nucleotides outside the gene matches: 5. CDR1 is SEHNR, CDR2 FQNEAQ, per germline (reference sequence). Here the CDR3 DNA reads TGTGCCAGCAGCGCGACAGGGGGTACCTATGGCTACACCTTC. Translated, it gives CASSATGGTYGYTF.

This chain uses TRBV27 with TRBJ1-1; TRBD1 agrees at 9 bases. The CDR3 has 14 amino acids. After removal of 6 bases from V and 1 base from J, the junction contained 3 bases not matched to a gene. Germline-derived CDR1 and CDR2 are MNHEY and SMNVEV (reference sequence). CDR3 protein: CASSLQGANTEAFF. The CDR3 nucleotides read TGTGCCAGCAGCCTACAGGGGGCGAACACTGAAGCTTTCTTT.

The rearrangement links TRBV2 to TRBJ2-3; TRBD2 aligns across 11 bases. This CDR3 has 15 amino acids. CDR1 and CDR2 from the germline V gene are SNHLY and FYNNEI. The V and J ends lost 4 bases and 6 bases, in that order; junction bases with no gene match: 6. Here the CDR3 reads CASSVRLAGSDTQYF. CDR3 sequence (DNA): TGTGCCAGCAGTGTGCGACTAGCGGGATCGGATACGCAGTATTTT.

This rearrangement joins TRBV10-3 to TRBJ2-5, with 8 positions matching TRBD2. CDR3 size: 14 residues. Germline V gives CDR1 ENHRY, CDR2 SYGVKD. The J segment lost 4 bases and the V segment lost 5 bases, leaving 6 bases of the junction unmatched. The CDR3 reads CAISPTSDRETQYF. DNA of the CDR3: TGTGCCATCAGTCCGACTAGCGATAGAGAGACCCAGTACTTC.

The chain couples TRBV5-1 to TRBJ2-1; no reliable D call. The CDR3 runs to 16 residues. V lost 0 bases, J lost 2 bases, and 12 bases lay in between. The germline gives CDR1 SGHRS, CDR2 YFSETQ. The CDR3 spells CASSLVSAAAYNEQFF. The CDR3 nucleotides read TGCGCCAGCAGCTTGGTGTCCGCTGCGGCCTACAATGAGCAGTTCTTC.

In nucleotides, the CDR3 is TGTGCCACCAGCAGTGGGACTAGCGGGGGTTTCACACAAGAGACCCAGTACTTC. It encodes CATSSGTSGGFTQETQYF. J is TRBJ2-5 and V is TRBV15; 14 positions match TRBD2. Germline V CDR1 and CDR2: LNHNV, YYDKDF (reference sequence). Trimming cost V 3 bases and J 2 bases; bases outside gene matches: 8. This CDR3 is 18 amino acids long.

The chain recombines TRBV2 with TRBJ2-1, with a weak D call TRBD2 (6 bases). Germline V gives CDR1 SNHLY, CDR2 FYNNEI. This CDR3 has 14 amino acids. The ends were cut back, 2 bases at V and 6 bases at J, with 11 bases in the middle. CDR3 bases: TGTGCCAGCAGTGAAAGATGGGGGGTCAATGAGCAGTTCTTC. It specifies CASSERWGVNEQFF.

The J gene is TRBJ2-5, the V gene TRBV4-1; the D gene is possibly TRBD1 (5 bases). The CDR3 totals 15 residues. Germline values: CDR1 MGHRA, CDR2 YSYEKL. Trimming removed 0 bases at V and 5 bases at J, with 13 bases between. The CDR3 coding sequence is TGCGCCAGCAGCCAAGATGGAGTAGCAGGGGAGACCCAGTACTTC. Its translation is CASSQDGVAGETQYF.

The chain joins TRBV3-1 (or the pseudogene TRBV3-2) to TRBJ2-1; TRBD2 matches at 9 bases. The length of the CDR3 is 13 residues. The V gene's germline CDR1 is LGHDT and CDR2 YNNKEL (reference sequence). CDR3 coding DNA: TGTGCAGCCGGACTAGCGATCTACAATGAGCAGTTCTTC. This encodes CAAGLAIYNEQFF.

The rearrangement joins TRBV5-5 to TRBJ1-3; the match to TRBD1 covers 9 bases. The V and J ends lost 0 bases and 9 bases, in that order; junction bases with no gene match: 4. CDR1 is SGHKS and CDR2 is YYEKEE in the germline V gene (reference sequence). The CDR3 runs 14 residues. CDR3 bases: TGTGCCAGCAGCTTGGGGACAGGGGTTGTCACCATATATTTT. This encodes CASSLGTGVVTIYF. The full variable domain, its missing parts supplied by reference TRBV5-5 and TRBJ1-3, is DAGVTQSPTHLIKTRGQQVTLRCSPISGHKSVSWYQQVLGQGPQFIFQYYEKEERGRGNFPDRFSARQFPNYSSELNVNALLLGDSALYLCASSLGTGVVTIYFGEGSWLTVV.